These 12 T cell receptor beta chains share one sample of origin, sequenced in a study of blood T cells in healthy people across ages. The authors ran a second PCR of 7 to 11 cycles using a sample-barcoded 5' primer and a J-beta primer mix. MiXCR, run by TCRdb on the 5' RACE reads, gives a single entry per CDR3 protein. This sample carries over 1,500,000 distinct CDR3 sequences, about two fifths of them seen once, and the ten largest clones take under 30%. The sample consisted of blood. Every receptor here comes from a human donor in good health.

This sequence joins TRBV20-1 and TRBJ1-3, with 12 positions matching TRBD1. The V gene end was trimmed by 3 bases and the J gene end by 6 bases; junction bases not matched to a gene: 6. The CDR3 consists of 15 residues. Germline CDR1 and CDR2: DFQATT and SNEGSKA (reference sequence). This CDR3 is CSASDPGQGANTIYF. CDR3 sequence (DNA): TGCAGTGCTAGCGACCCGGGACAGGGGGCAAACACCATATATTTT.

The rearrangement uses TRBV12-3 or TRBV12-4 and TRBJ2-1, with D tentatively TRBD1 (5 bases). This CDR3 has 14 amino acids. Between the trimmed V and J ends, which lost 1 base and 6 bases, there was a span of 10 bases. The CDR3 bases are TGTGCCAGCAGTTTAGGGACAAATAGCAATGAGCAGTTCTTC. It encodes CASSLGTNSNEQFF.

This clonotype occurred a few times. The V gene is TRBV20-1, the J gene TRBJ2-3, with D perhaps matching TRBD1 or TRBD2 (5 bases each). Germline values: CDR1 DFQATT, CDR2 SNEGSKA (reference sequence). The V gene lost 0 bases and the J gene lost 1 base, with 11 bases spanning the gap. The CDR3 is 15 residues long. The CDR3 protein is CSARDEGLGTDTQYF. The CDR3 region has the DNA TGCAGTGCTAGAGATGAGGGGCTGGGCACAGATACGCAGTATTTT.

In the case of this clonotype: In this CDR3 the conserved last residue, phenylalanine or tryptophan, is missing, so a read error is likely. The chain couples TRBV7-9 to TRBJ1-2, with D unresolved. V dropped 1 base and J dropped 3 bases, with 3 bases sitting between them. The CDR3 runs to 12 residues. Germline V gene lookup returns CDR1 SEHNR and CDR2 FQNEAQ (reference sequence). The CDR3 DNA is TGTGCCAGCAGCTTAGGTGACTATGGCTACACCTGC. Its protein product is CASSLGDYGYTC.

The chain joins TRBV28 to TRBJ2-1, with 8 bases identical to TRBD1. This CDR3 spans 18 amino acids. Trimming removed 5 bases from V and 0 bases from J; junction bases left unmatched: 12. CDR1 is MDHEN, CDR2 SYDVKM, per germline. The DNA of the CDR3 is TGTGCCAGCAGTCCACTACTCCGGGACAGGAGCTCCTACAATGAGCAGTTCTTC. Amino acid sequence: CASSPLLRDRSSYNEQFF.

This sequence joins TRBV4-3 and TRBJ1-3; D is perhaps TRBD1 (6 bases). The CDR3 consists of 14 residues. V lost 8 bases, J lost 8 bases, and 19 bases lay in between. Germline CDR1 LGHNA, CDR2 YSLEER. This CDR3 is CASRTSLGGHTIYF. The CDR3 nucleotides are TGCGCCAGCCGAACATCTTTAGGGGGACACACCATATATTTT.

J is TRBJ1-6 and V is TRBV10-3; D is ambiguous. The germline gives CDR1 ENHRY, CDR2 SYGVKD. The CDR3 extends over 13 amino acids. The V end was cut by 4 bases, the J end by 8 bases, with 9 bases between. CDR3 region: CAISGGDDSPLHF. The CDR3 DNA follows: TGTGCCATCAGTGGAGGTGATGATTCACCCCTCCACTTT.

V usage is TRBV4-1 and J usage is TRBJ2-4, with a possible D match to TRBD1 (5 bases). The DNA end is a closer match to TRBJ2-7, so the J assignment may be wrong. The CDR3 length is 15 residues. Germline V CDR1 and CDR2: MGHRA, YSYEKL. CDR3 DNA sequence: TGCGCCAGCAGCCAAGTATCAGGGCGTATCTACGAGCAGTACTTC. This encodes CASSQVSGRIYEQYF.

This clonotype was seen a few times. J is TRBJ2-1 and V is TRBV29-1; weak D call: TRBD1 (6 bases). Germline lookup yields CDR1 SQVTM and CDR2 ANQGSEA. The CDR3 is made up of 16 amino acids. Trimming shortened V by 3 bases and J by 4 bases, and 19 bases separated the two germline ends. Here the CDR3 reads CSVDQLRQEQYNEQFF. CDR3 nucleotide sequence: TGCAGCGTTGACCAACTTAGACAGGAGCAATACAATGAGCAGTTCTTC.

The rearrangement joins TRBV4-2 to TRBJ2-5; tentative D call: TRBD2 (5 bases). Per germline, CDR1 LGHNA and CDR2 YNFKEQ. The CDR3 is 14 amino acids. V was shortened by 5 bases and J by 1 base, with 11 bases between the two germline ends. CDR3 residues: CASSSRALQETQYF. The CDR3, as DNA: TGTGCCAGCAGCTCGCGGGCCCTCCAAGAGACCCAGTACTTC.

The chain is built from TRBV4-1 and TRBJ1-2; no clear D gene. The CDR3 is made up of 14 amino acids. V was cut by 1 base and J by 2 bases, with 8 bases left in between. Germline assignment: CDR1 MGHRA and CDR2 YSYEKL. The CDR3 DNA follows: TGCGCCAGCAGCCAAGTGGTGGTAAACTATGGCTACACCTTC. It yields the protein CASSQVVVNYGYTF.

For this clonotype: At one end the junction does not follow the germline gene, possibly because of a read error. The chain joins TRBV19 to TRBJ1-2; D gene unclear. The CDR3 is made up of 14 amino acids. Germline V gene data show CDR1 as LNHDA and CDR2 as SQIVND (reference sequence). This CDR3 reads CASSIRFLSYGYTF. Here the CDR3 DNA reads TGTGCCAGTAGTATTAGGTTCCTCTCCTATGGTTACACCTTC.